These 22 T cell receptor beta chains were sequenced from one sample in a study of control samples from healthy donors and cancer patients. This table comes from immunoSEQ multiplex PCR, and its TCRdb copy is limited to in-frame clones, with some not included. Of tens of thousands of clones in the sample, about 93% were seen once. The sequenced material came from blood. These receptors came from a man aged 30 to 45 in good health.

The table lists this clone with a count of one. The chain employs TRBV6-6 and TRBJ1-5; D is undetermined. Trimming cost V 7 bases and J 1 base, with 8 bases left between them. The CDR3 has 13 amino acids. Germline V gene lookup returns CDR1 MNHNY and CDR2 SVGAGI (reference sequence). CDR3 in DNA: TGTGCCAGCACCAACTGGAGCAATCAGCCCCAGCATTTT. This sequence encodes CASTNWSNQPQHF.

The CDR3 DNA is TGTGCCAGCCCCAATGAGGACGGTGAGCAGTTCTTC. It is translated as CASPNEDGEQFF. The rearrangement joins TRBV19 to TRBJ2-1; the D is unclear. The CDR3 has 12 amino acids. Germline V CDR1 and CDR2: LNHDA, SQIVND (reference sequence). V dropped 9 bases and J dropped 9 bases, with 15 bases sitting between them.

The rearrangement joins TRBV19 to TRBJ1-3; D unclear. Trimming cost V 1 base and J 4 bases, with 11 bases left between them. The CDR3 consists of 15 residues. Germline V lookup: CDR1 LNHDA, CDR2 SQIVND (reference sequence). The CDR3 DNA reads TGTGCCAGTAGTATAGCGGCGGAACAAGGAAACACCATATATTTT. Its protein is CASSIAAEQGNTIYF.

This chain links TRBV2 with TRBJ1-1; D unclear. CDR1 is SNHLY, CDR2 FYNNEI, per germline. Trimming removed 5 bases from V and 6 bases from J, with 10 bases in between. CDR3 length: 12 residues. CDR3 coding DNA: TGTGCCAGCAGTAGGGAAGCCTCTGAAGCTTTCTTT. Residues: CASSREASEAFF.

This clone was counted between two and nine times. The chain's CDR3 is CASSQGALYQPQHF. As DNA, the CDR3 is TGCGCCAGCAGCCAAGGGGCCCTTTATCAGCCCCAGCATTTT. The chain uses TRBV4-3 and TRBJ1-5; D is ambiguous. This CDR3 contains 14 residues. The V gene lost 1 base and the J gene lost 5 bases, with 9 bases spanning the gap. Germline CDR1 is LGHNA and CDR2 is YSLEER.

This chain links TRBV5-1 with TRBJ2-1; 9 bases agree with TRBD2. Germline values: CDR1 SGHRS, CDR2 YFSETQ. J gave up 5 bases and V 7 bases, and 7 bases lay outside the gene matches. The CDR3 totals 14 residues. CDR3 coding DNA: TGCGCCAGCTATCCTAGCGGGAAGGACAATGAGCAGTTCTTC. It encodes CASYPSGKDNEQFF. Supplemented by reference TRBV5-1 and TRBJ2-1, the full variable domain reads KAGVTQTPRYLIKTRGQQVTLSCSPISGHRSVSWYQQTPGQGLQFLFEYFSETQRNKGNFPGRFSGRQFSNSRSEMNVSTLELGDSALYLCASYPSGKDNEQFFGPGTRLTVL.

The genes are TRBV6-5 and TRBJ2-1, with D perhaps matching TRBD1 or TRBD2 (5 bases each). Trimming took off 2 bases at V and 9 bases at J, with 11 bases between the two ends. Germline V gene lookup returns CDR1 MNHEY and CDR2 SVGAGI. The CDR3 totals 13 residues. The CDR3 nucleotides are TGTGCCAGCAGTTACGTCGGGACGAGTGAGCAGTTCTTC. Encoded protein: CASSYVGTSEQFF.

The CDR3 DNA reads TGCGCCAGCTCAGAAGGGCCCTCTGGAAACACCATATATTTT. Its protein is CASSEGPSGNTIYF. The J gene is TRBJ1-3, the V gene TRBV5-1; D unclear. Trimming pared 7 bases from V and 0 bases from J, leaving 11 bases between. CDR3 size: 14 residues. Looked up from germline, CDR1 is SGHRS and CDR2 is YFSETQ.

The chain is built from TRBV12-5 and TRBJ2-1, with D perhaps assigned TRBD1 or TRBD2 (6 bases each). CDR1 is LGHNT, CDR2 FRNRAP, per germline. CDR3 size: 20 residues. Trimming shortened V by 0 bases and J by 5 bases, and 26 bases separated the two germline ends. CDR3 DNA: TGTGCTAGTGGTTTGGTACCCCCCGGCGGACTTGCCCGGGGGCACAATGAGCAGTTCTTC. Translating it yields CASGLVPPGGLARGHNEQFF.

This clone was seen once. The chain couples TRBV7-3 to TRBJ2-1; 8 bases map to TRBD2. The germline V gene encodes CDR1 SGHTA and CDR2 FQGTGA. The CDR3 extends over 15 amino acids. V trimming: 5 bases; J trimming: 7 bases; junction bases outside the gene matches: 10. The DNA for the CDR3 is TGTGCCAGCAGCCCCCCGGGGGGGCCGCGGAATGAGCAGTTCTTC. Residues: CASSPPGGPRNEQFF.

The CDR3, as DNA: TGTGCCTGGAAAGACCCATTCTCCTACAATGAGCAGTTCTTC. This gives the protein CAWKDPFSYNEQFF. This chain uses TRBV30 with TRBJ2-1; D is undetermined. V lost 4 bases and J lost 0, with 10 bases in between. Germline V CDR1 and CDR2: GTSNPN, SVGIG (reference sequence). CDR3 size: 14 residues.

The V gene is TRBV6-1, the J gene TRBJ1-5; TRBD1 aligns across 9 bases. V trimming: 0 bases; J trimming: 2 bases; junction bases outside the gene matches: 5. The CDR3 has 17 amino acids. Germline assignment: CDR1 MNHNS and CDR2 SASEGT. The CDR3 protein is CASSEARGTGRNQPQHF. Here the CDR3 DNA reads TGTGCCAGCAGTGAAGCGCGTGGGACAGGGCGCAATCAGCCCCAGCATTTT.

J is TRBJ1-3 and V is TRBV7-9, with 8 bases that match TRBD1. Trimming cost V 5 bases and J 0 bases; bases outside gene matches: 3. The germline V gene has CDR1 SEHNR and CDR2 FQNEAQ (reference sequence). The CDR3 length is 15 residues. The CDR3 DNA follows: TGTGCCAGCAGCCGACAGGGGCGCTCTGGAAACACCATATATTTT. It encodes CASSRQGRSGNTIYF. Complete variable domain (other parts from reference TRBV7-9 and TRBJ1-3): DTGVSQNPRHKITKRGQNVTFRCDPISEHNRLYWYRQTLGQGPEFLTYFQNEAQLEKSRLLSDRFSAERPKGSFSTLEIQRTEQGDSAMYLCASSRQGRSGNTIYFGEGSWLTVV.

The chain recombines TRBV18 with TRBJ1-2, with 7 bases that match TRBD1. The CDR3 has 12 amino acids. The J segment lost 10 bases and the V segment lost 3 bases, leaving 5 bases of the junction unmatched. The germline gives CDR1 KGHSH, CDR2 LQKENI. The CDR3 region is CASSPQTGLYTF. The CDR3 nucleotides read TGTGCCAGCTCACCTCAGACAGGGCTCTACACCTTC.

V and J are TRBV6-5 and TRBJ1-6; the match to TRBD1 covers 7 bases. This CDR3 region has 14 residues. V dropped 7 bases and J dropped 5; count of bases not matched to a gene: 5. CDR1 MNHEY and CDR2 SVGAGI come from the germline V gene. CDR3 sequence: CASKGDSHNSPLHF. The CDR3 DNA is TGTGCCAGCAAGGGGGACAGTCATAATTCACCCCTCCACTTT.

This rearrangement joins TRBV5-4 to TRBJ1-1; D unresolved. The germline V gene encodes CDR1 SGHNT and CDR2 YYREEE (reference sequence). Trimming took 1 base from V and 8 from J, leaving 12 bases between them. The CDR3 is made up of 13 amino acids. Here the CDR3 reads CASSLPGGSEAFF. The CDR3 DNA reads as TGTGCCAGCAGCTTGCCCGGAGGCAGCGAAGCTTTCTTT. The full variable domain, its missing parts supplied by reference TRBV5-4 and TRBJ1-1, is ETGVTQSPTHLIKTRGQQVTLRCSSQSGHNTVSWYQQALGQGPQFIFQYYREEENGRGNFPPRFSGLQFPNYSSELNVNALELDDSALYLCASSLPGGSEAFFGQGTRLTVV.

The chain has TRBV4-3 and TRBJ2-7; TRBD1 is a possible D gene (5 bases). The CDR3 is 15 residues long. V lost 0 bases to trimming and J lost 2 bases, with 11 bases between them. The germline CDR1 and CDR2 sequences are LGHNA and YSLEER. For the CDR3, the DNA is TGCGCCAGCAGCCAAGATAGACAGCCAACCTACGAGCAGTACTTC. This translates into CASSQDRQPTYEQYF.

The gene calls are TRBV9 and TRBJ2-2; 11 bases align to TRBD2. The length of the CDR3 is 16 residues. Germline trimming cut 3 bases from V and 4 bases from J; bases unmatched to any gene: 5. CDR1 SGDLS and CDR2 YYNGEE come from the germline V gene. The CDR3 reads CASSGGTSGGTGELFF. For the CDR3, the DNA is TGTGCCAGCAGCGGGGGTACTAGCGGGGGCACCGGGGAGCTGTTTTTT. The full variable domain, completed using reference TRBV9 and TRBJ2-2, is DSGVTQTPKHLITATGQRVTLRCSPRSGDLSVYWYQQSLDQGLQFLIQYYNGEERAKGNILERFSAQQFPDLHSELNLSSLELGDSALYFCASSGGTSGGTGELFFGEGSRLTVL.

This rearrangement joins TRBV18 to TRBJ1-6, with D unresolved. The CDR3 sequence is 15 residues long. CDR1 is KGHSH, CDR2 LQKENI, per germline. V was cut by 2 bases and J by 10 bases, with 15 bases left in between. The CDR3, as DNA: TGTGCCAGCTCACCAGGCCGATATGAACAATCACCCCTCCACTTT. This encodes CASSPGRYEQSPLHF. The entire variable domain, with the rest obtained from reference TRBV18 and TRBJ1-6, is as follows: NAGVMQNPRHLVRRRGQEARLRCSPMKGHSHVYWYRQLPEEGLKFMVYLQKENIIDESGMPKERFSAEFPKEGPSILRIQQVVRGDSAAYFCASSPGRYEQSPLHFGNGTRLTVT.

The chain carries TRBV30 and TRBJ1-5, with D unclear. The CDR3 length is 12 residues. Trimming left V 6 bases short and J 0 bases short, with 6 bases between. CDR1 and CDR2 (germline): GTSNPN, SVGIG (reference sequence). CDR3 residues: CACRDSNQPQHF. CDR3 nucleotide sequence: TGTGCCTGTAGGGATAGCAATCAGCCCCAGCATTTT.

This clone was observed a handful of times. The chain is built from TRBV18 and TRBJ2-3; D unclear. The V and J ends lost 3 bases and 5 bases respectively, with 12 bases between them. The CDR3 is made up of 14 amino acids. The germline V gene encodes CDR1 KGHSH and CDR2 LQKENI. The CDR3 sequence: CASSPELLEDTQYF. The CDR3 DNA follows: TGTGCCAGCTCACCTGAGTTGTTAGAAGATACGCAGTATTTT.

The V and J genes are TRBV5-1 and TRBJ2-2, with D possibly matching TRBD1 (6 bases). Germline CDR1 reads SGHRS; CDR2 reads YFSETQ. This CDR3 is built from 16 residues. V lost 0 bases and J 1 base, leaving 10 bases between the germline ends. CDR3 sequence reads: CASSLEGHGNTGELFF. CDR3 in DNA: TGCGCCAGCAGCTTGGAGGGACACGGGAACACCGGGGAGCTGTTTTTT. Full variable domain (missing parts from reference TRBV5-1 and TRBJ2-2): KAGVTQTPRYLIKTRGQQVTLSCSPISGHRSVSWYQQTPGQGLQFLFEYFSETQRNKGNFPGRFSGRQFSNSRSEMNVSTLELGDSALYLCASSLEGHGNTGELFFGEGSRLTVL.